This T cell receptor (beta chain) came from a study of T cell repertoires in breast cancer. Paired alpha-beta TCRs of CD8+ T cells were analyzed by expanded emulsion RT-PCR. To note about this clonotype: The final CDR3 position lacks the conserved phenylalanine or tryptophan, pointing to a likely read error.

Unpaired genes were suppressed by blocking oligonucleotides during a second nested PCR. In TCRdb, the emulsion pairing reads were re-called with MiXCR into one record per CDR3 protein. The sample shows about 40,000 distinct CDR3 sequences, 45% of them seen only once. The TCR sequence derives from a pool of human donors with breast cancer or a healthy control (not recorded which). Sequencing input: CD8+ T cells.

CDR3 sequence reads: CAISESPGANYGYTS. The CDR3 DNA is TGTGCCATCAGTGAGTCTCCGGGGGCTAACTATGGCTACACCTCC. V gene TRBV10-3 combines with J gene TRBJ1-2; D perhaps matches TRBD1 (5 bases). CDR3 length: 15 amino acids. The V end was cut by 0 bases, the J end by 0 bases, with 8 bases between. CDR1 ENHRY and CDR2 SYGVKD come from the germline V gene.